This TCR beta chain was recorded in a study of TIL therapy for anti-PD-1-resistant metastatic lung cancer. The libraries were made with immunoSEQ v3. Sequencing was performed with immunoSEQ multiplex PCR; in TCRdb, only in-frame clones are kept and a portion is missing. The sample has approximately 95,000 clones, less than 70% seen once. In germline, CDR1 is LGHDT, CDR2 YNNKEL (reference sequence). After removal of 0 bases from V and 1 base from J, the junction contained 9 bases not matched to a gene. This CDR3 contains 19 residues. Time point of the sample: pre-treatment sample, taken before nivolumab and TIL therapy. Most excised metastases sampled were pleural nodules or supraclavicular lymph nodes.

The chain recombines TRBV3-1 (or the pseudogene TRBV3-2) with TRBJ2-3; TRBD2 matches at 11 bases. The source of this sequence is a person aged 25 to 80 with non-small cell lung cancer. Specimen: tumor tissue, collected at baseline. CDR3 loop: CASSQDPMETSGGTDTQYF. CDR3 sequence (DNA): TGTGCCAGCAGCCAAGATCCCATGGAGACTAGCGGGGGCACAGATACGCAGTATTTT.